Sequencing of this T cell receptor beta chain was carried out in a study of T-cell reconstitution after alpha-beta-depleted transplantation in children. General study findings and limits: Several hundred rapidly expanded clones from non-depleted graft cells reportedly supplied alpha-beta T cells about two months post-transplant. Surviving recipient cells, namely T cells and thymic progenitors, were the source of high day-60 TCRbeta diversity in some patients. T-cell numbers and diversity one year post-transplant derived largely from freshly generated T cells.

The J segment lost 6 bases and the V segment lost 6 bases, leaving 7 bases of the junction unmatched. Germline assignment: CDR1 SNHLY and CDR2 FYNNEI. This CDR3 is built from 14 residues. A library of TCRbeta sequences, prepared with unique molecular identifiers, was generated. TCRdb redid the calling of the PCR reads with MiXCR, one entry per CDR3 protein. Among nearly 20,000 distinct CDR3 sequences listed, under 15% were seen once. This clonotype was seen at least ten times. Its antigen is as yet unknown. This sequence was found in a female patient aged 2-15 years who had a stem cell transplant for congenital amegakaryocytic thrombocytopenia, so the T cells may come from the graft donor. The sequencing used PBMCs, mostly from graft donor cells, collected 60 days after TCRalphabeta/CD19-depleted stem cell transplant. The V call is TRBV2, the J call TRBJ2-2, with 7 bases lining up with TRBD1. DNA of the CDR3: TGTGCCAGCAGGGAACAGGGGAGTGCCGGGGAGCTGTTTTTT. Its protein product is CASREQGSAGELFF.